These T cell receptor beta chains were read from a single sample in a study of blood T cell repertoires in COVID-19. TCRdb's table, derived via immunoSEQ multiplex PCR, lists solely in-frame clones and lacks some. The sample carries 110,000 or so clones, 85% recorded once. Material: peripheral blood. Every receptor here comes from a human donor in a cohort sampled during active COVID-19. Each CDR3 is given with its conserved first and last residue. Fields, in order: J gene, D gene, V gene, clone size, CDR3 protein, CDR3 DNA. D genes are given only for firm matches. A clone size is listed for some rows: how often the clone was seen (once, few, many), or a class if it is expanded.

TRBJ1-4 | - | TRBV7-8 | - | CASSPRTLLNEKLFF | TGTGCCAGCAGCCCTAGGACACTTCTCAATGAAAAACTGTTTTTT
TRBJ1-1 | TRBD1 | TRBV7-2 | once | CASSRVGQGNTEAFF | TGTGCCAGCAGCCGCGTGGGACAGGGAAACACTGAAGCTTTCTTT
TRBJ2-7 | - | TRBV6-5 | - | CATEGGTGEYF | TGTGCCACAGAGGGGGGGACAGGAGAGTACTTC
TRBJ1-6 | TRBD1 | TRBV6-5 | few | CASPEVQGQNSPLHF | TGTGCCAGCCCGGAGGTACAGGGGCAAAATTCACCCCTCCACTTT
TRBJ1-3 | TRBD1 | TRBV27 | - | CASSLTGVHSGNTIYF | TGTGCCAGCAGTTTAACAGGGGTCCACTCTGGAAACACCATATATTTT
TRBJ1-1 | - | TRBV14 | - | CASSQVRQQNTEAFF | TGTGCCAGCAGCCAAGTGAGACAGCAGAACACTGAAGCTTTCTTT
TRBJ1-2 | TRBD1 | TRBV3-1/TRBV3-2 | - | CASSQRDRSNYGYTF | TGTGCCAGCAGCCAGAGGGACAGGTCTAACTATGGCTACACCTTC
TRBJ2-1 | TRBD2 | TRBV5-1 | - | CASSPGLAGVNEQFF | TGCGCCAGCAGCCCGGGACTAGCGGGGGTTAATGAGCAGTTCTTC
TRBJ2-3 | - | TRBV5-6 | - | CASSRTPDTQYF | TGTGCCAGCAGCCGGACTCCAGATACGCAGTATTTT
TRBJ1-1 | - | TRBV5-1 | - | CASSLAEVGYTEAFF | TGCGCCAGCAGCTTGGCCGAGGTGGGTTACACTGAAGCTTTCTTT
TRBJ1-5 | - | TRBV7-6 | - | CASSLATGPHSNQPQHF | TGTGCCAGCAGCTTAGCGACGGGTCCCCATAGCAATCAGCCCCAGCATTTT
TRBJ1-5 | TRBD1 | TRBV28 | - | CASRGTDNQPQHF | TGTGCCAGCAGGGGGACAGACAATCAGCCCCAGCATTTT
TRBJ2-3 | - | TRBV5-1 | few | CASSLEAGTDTQYF | TGCGCCAGCAGCTTGGAGGCGGGCACAGATACGCAGTATTTT
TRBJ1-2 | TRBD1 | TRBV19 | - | CVSGGVDYGYTF | TGTGTCTCAGGGGGAGTTGACTATGGCTACACCTTC
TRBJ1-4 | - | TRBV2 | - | CASETATNEKLFF | TGTGCCAGCGAGACAGCAACTAATGAAAAACTGTTTTTT
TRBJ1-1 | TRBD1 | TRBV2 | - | CASRDPGTGGAAFF | TGTGCCAGCAGGGACCCCGGGACAGGGGGCGCAGCTTTCTTT
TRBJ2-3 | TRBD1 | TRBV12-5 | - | CASGLGQGLADTQYF | TGTGCTAGTGGTTTGGGACAGGGTTTGGCAGATACGCAGTATTTT
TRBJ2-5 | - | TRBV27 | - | CASRGGARGQETQYF | TGTGCCAGCAGGGGGGGGGCGCGGGGGCAAGAGACCCAGTACTTC
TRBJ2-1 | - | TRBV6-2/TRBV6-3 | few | CASSYNGLAQFF | TGTGCCAGCAGTTACAATGGGCTCGCGCAGTTCTTC
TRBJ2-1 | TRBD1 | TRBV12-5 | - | CASGLAGTALTFEQFF | TGTGCTAGTGGTTTGGCCGGGACAGCCCTTACATTCGAGCAGTTCTTC
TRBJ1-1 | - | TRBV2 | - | CASSVRRKTEAFF | TGTGCCAGCAGTGTGCGGCGCAAGACTGAAGCTTTCTTT
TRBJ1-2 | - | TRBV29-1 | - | CSVVNTNNYGYTF | TGCAGCGTTGTCAACACCAATAACTATGGCTACACCTTC
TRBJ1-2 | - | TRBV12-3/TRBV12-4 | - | CASSLLGYGYTF | TGTGCCAGCAGTTTACTCGGCTATGGCTACACCTTC
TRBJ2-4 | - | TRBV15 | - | CATSRGGGAQNIQYF | TGTGCCACCAGCAGAGGTGGAGGGGCCCAGAACATTCAGTACTTC
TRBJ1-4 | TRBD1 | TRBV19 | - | CASSIPGQGVDEKLFF | TGTGCCAGTAGTATCCCCGGGCAGGGGGTGGATGAAAAACTGTTTTTT
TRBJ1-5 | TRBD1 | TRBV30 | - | CAWSRGTGRHQPQHF | TGTGCCTGGAGTCGGGGGACAGGGAGGCATCAGCCCCAGCATTTT
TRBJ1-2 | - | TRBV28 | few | CASSRPNYGYTF | TGTGCCAGCAGTCGTCCTAACTATGGCTACACCTTC
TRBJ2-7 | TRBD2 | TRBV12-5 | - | CASGICNGGSSYEQYF | TGTGCTAGTGGTATTTGTAACGGGGGGTCCTCCTACGAGCAGTACTTC
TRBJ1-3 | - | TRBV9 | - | CASSVGAFSSGNTIYF | TGTGCCAGCAGCGTAGGAGCGTTTAGCTCTGGAAACACCATATATTTT
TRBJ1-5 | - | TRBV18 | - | CASSPPGSSYSNQPQHF | TGTGCCAGCTCACCACCGGGGAGTTCTTATAGCAATCAGCCCCAGCATTTT
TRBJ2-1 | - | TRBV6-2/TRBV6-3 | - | CASSLPSGGQFF | TGTGCCAGCAGTCTGCCCTCCGGAGGGCAGTTCTTC
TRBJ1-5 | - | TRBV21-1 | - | CASSIPFGQPQHF | TGTGCCAGCAGCATTCCCTTCGGGCAGCCCCAGCATTTT
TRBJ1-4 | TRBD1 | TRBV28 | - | CASSRQGWNEKLFF | TGTGCCAGCAGTCGACAGGGGTGGAATGAAAAACTGTTTTTT
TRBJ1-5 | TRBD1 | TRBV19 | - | CASSVTGGDQPQHF | TGTGCCAGTAGTGTTACAGGGGGCGATCAGCCCCAGCATTTT
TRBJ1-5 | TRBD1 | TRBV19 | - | CASSPRTGTGQPQHF | TGTGCCAGTAGTCCTCGGACAGGGACGGGTCAGCCCCAGCATTTT
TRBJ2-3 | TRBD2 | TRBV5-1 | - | CASSLTAERGDTDTQYF | TGCGCCAGCAGCTTGACCGCTGAGCGGGGGGACACAGATACGCAGTATTTT
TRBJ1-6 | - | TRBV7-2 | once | CASSFRAYNSPLHF | TGTGCCAGCAGCTTTCGGGCCTATAATTCACCCCTCCACTTT
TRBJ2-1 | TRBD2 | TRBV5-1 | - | CASRRTSGENEQFF | TGCGCCAGCAGGCGTACTAGCGGGGAGAATGAGCAGTTCTTC
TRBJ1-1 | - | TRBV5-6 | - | CASSPDMGNTEAFF | TGTGCCAGCAGCCCGGACATGGGAAACACTGAAGCTTTCTTT
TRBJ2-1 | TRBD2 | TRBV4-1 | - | CASSQVGSGVNEQFF | TGCGCCAGCAGCCAAGTTGGTAGCGGGGTAAATGAGCAGTTCTTC
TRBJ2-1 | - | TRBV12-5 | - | CASGPEAANEQFF | TGTGCTAGTGGTCCAGAAGCGGCCAATGAGCAGTTCTTC
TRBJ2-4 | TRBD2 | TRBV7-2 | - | CASSSYSGGAKNIQYF | TGTGCCAGCAGCTCCTACTCGGGGGGGGCCAAAAACATTCAGTACTTC
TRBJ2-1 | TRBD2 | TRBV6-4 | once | CASRLAGGRDNEQFF | TGTGCCAGCAGATTAGCGGGGGGGCGGGATAATGAGCAGTTCTTC
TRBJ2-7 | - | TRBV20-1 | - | CSAIQQEGQYF | TGCAGTGCTATTCAACAGGAGGGGCAGTACTTC
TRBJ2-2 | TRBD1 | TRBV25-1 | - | CASTTDRGHTGELFF | TGTGCCAGCACTACGGACAGGGGGCACACCGGGGAGCTGTTTTTT
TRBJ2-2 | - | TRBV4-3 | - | CASSQIQVRGLAGELFF | TGCGCCAGCAGCCAAATCCAAGTTCGGGGATTGGCCGGGGAGCTGTTTTTT
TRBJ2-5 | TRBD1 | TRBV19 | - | CASSRQGLQETQYF | TGTGCCAGTAGCCGACAGGGCCTACAAGAGACCCAGTACTTC
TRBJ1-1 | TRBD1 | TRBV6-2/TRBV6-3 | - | CASSLGQGTTEAFF | TGTGCCAGCAGTTTGGGACAGGGGACGACTGAAGCTTTCTTT
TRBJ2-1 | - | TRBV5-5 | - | CASSTFGAVGYNEQFF | TGTGCCAGCAGCACCTTCGGCGCGGTCGGGTACAATGAGCAGTTCTTC
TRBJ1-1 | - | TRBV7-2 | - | CASSLTINSRTEAFF | TGTGCCAGCAGCCTTACCATTAACAGCCGCACTGAAGCTTTCTTT
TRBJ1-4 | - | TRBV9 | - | CASSFRRGTNEKLFF | TGTGCCAGCAGCTTCAGGAGGGGAACTAATGAAAAACTGTTTTTT
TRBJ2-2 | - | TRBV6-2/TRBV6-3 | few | CASTPGQFTGELFF | TGTGCCAGCACCCCGGGACAATTCACCGGGGAGCTGTTTTTT
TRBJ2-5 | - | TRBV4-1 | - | CASSQGWSVRETQYF | TGCGCCAGCAGCCAAGGATGGAGCGTCCGGGAGACCCAGTACTTC
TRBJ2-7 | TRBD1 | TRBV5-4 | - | CASSRARPGQSSYEQYF | TGTGCCAGCAGCCGTGCTCGTCCGGGACAGAGCTCCTACGAGCAGTACTTC
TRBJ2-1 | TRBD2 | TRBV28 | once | CASSLSLAGGRDEQFF | TGTGCCAGCAGTTTGTCACTAGCGGGGGGCAGGGATGAGCAGTTCTTC
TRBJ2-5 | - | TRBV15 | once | CATSRGRGGQETQYF | TGTGCCACCAGCAGAGGTCGGGGTGGCCAAGAGACCCAGTACTTC
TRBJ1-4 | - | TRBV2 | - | CASSDRVGEKLFF | TGTGCCAGCAGTGACAGGGTTGGAGAAAAACTGTTTTTT
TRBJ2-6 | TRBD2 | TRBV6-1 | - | CASSEGGGGGANVLTF | TGTGCCAGCAGTGAAGGCGGGGGTGGTGGGGCCAACGTCCTGACTTTC
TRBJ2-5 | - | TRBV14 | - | CASSQFRETQYF | TGTGCCAGCAGCCAATTTCGGGAGACCCAGTACTTC
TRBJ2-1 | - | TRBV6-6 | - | CASSYRTPRANEQFF | TGTGCCAGCAGTTACCGGACGCCGCGGGCCAATGAGCAGTTCTTC